This TCR beta chain came from a study of T cells of healthy individuals (dated by TCRdb to about 2018). This clonotype was seen a few times. Its antigen has not been determined. No much larger clone is present one base from it, and per-base qualities are unavailable. Libraries were built with 5' RACE. The listed sequencing device is Illumina MiSeq. TCRdb reprocessed the public reads (quality trimming at Q25 with fastp, clone calling with MiXCR) and kept in-frame beta chains. Every entry covers one CDR3 protein and lists the most common genes and DNA from its rows. The table for this sample lists 45,000 to 60,000 distinct CDR3 sequences; approximately 14% of them were counted only once. The ten largest make up 15% to 20% of the sample. The junction shows trimming of 7 bases on V and 11 bases on J, and the gene matches do not reach 6 bases of it. From the germline V gene, CDR1 is SGHTA and CDR2 is FQGNSA. From cysteine to phenylalanine, the CDR3 is 12 amino acids long. Just the 36-base CDR3 DNA is kept, in frame starting at base 1.

The TCR originated in a human donor in good health. The chain uses TRBV7-2 and TRBJ2-1; TRBD2 fits 9 bases in the junction. Read as DNA, the sequence is TGTGCCAGCACCCCAGCGGGGGGAAAGCAGTTCTTC. This sequence encodes CASTPAGGKQFF.